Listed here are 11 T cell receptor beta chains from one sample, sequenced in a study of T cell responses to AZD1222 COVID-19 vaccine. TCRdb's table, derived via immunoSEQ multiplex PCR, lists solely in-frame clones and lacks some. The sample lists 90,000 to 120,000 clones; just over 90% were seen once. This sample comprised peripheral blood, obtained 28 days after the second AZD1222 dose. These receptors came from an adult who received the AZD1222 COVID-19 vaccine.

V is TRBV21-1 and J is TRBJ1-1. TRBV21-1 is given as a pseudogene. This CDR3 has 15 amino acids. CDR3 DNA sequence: TGTGCCAGCAGCAAAGGAAGTGGAATGAACACTGAAGCTTTCTTT. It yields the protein CASSKGSGMNTEAFF.

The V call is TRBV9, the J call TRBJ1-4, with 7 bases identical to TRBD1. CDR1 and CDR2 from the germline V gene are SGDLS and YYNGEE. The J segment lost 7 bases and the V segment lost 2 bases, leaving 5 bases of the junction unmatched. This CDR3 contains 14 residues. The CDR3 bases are TGTGCCAGCAGCGTCCGGGACAGAGGTGAAAAACTGTTTTTT. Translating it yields CASSVRDRGEKLFF.

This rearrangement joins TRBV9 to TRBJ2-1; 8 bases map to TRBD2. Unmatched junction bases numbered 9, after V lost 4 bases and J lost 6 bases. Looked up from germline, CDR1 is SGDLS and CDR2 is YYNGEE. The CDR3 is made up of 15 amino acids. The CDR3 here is CASSLGGRIGNEQFF. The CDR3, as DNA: TGTGCCAGCAGCCTGGGCGGGAGGATAGGCAATGAGCAGTTCTTC.

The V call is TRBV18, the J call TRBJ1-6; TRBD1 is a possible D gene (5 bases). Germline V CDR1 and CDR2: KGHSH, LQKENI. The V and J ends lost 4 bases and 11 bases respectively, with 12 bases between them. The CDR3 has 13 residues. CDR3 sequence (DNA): TGTGCCAGCTCACTGCGGGACGATGCACCCCTCCACTTT. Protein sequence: CASSLRDDAPLHF.

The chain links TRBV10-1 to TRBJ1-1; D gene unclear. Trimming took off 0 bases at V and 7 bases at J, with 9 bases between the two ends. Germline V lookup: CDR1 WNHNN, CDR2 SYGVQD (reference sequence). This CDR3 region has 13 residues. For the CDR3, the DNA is TGCGCCAGCAGTGAGTCGGACGGCGGTGAAGCTTTCTTT. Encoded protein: CASSESDGGEAFF.

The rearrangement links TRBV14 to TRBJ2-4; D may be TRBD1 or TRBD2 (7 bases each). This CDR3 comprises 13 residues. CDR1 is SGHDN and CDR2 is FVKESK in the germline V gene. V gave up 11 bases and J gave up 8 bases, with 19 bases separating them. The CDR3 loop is CASATAGGDIQYF. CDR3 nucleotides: TGTGCCTCAGCAACGGCAGGGGGGGACATTCAGTACTTC.

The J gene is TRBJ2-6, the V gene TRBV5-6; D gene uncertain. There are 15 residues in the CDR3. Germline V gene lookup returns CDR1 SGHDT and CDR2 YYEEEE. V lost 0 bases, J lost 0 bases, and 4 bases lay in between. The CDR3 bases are TGTGCCAGCAGCTTGGGGCCCTCTGGGGCCAACGTCCTGACTTTC. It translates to CASSLGPSGANVLTF.

The CDR3, as DNA: TGCGCCAGCAGCCAAGCCGGGGCAGGGGGTCCTAATTCACCCCTCCACTTT. Protein product: CASSQAGAGGPNSPLHF. The J gene is TRBJ1-6, the V gene TRBV4-1; 7 bases line up with TRBD1. The V gene end was trimmed by 1 base and the J gene end by 6 bases; junction bases not matched to a gene: 9. This CDR3 is built from 17 residues. CDR1 is MGHRA and CDR2 is YSYEKL in the germline V gene.

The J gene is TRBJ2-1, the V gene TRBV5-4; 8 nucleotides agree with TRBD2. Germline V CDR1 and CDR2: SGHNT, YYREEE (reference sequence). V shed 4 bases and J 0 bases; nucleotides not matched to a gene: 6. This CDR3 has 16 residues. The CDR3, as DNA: TGTGCCAGCAGCAGTAGCGGGACCCGCTCCTACAATGAGCAGTTCTTC. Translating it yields CASSSSGTRSYNEQFF.

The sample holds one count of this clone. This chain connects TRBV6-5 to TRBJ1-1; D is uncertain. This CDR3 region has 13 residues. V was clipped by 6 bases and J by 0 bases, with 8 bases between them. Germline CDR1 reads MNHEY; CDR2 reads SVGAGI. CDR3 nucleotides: TGTGCCAGCAGAATCAACCTGAACACTGAAGCTTTCTTT. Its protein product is CASRINLNTEAFF.

CDR3 DNA: TGTGCCAGCAAGGAGGGACTGCTCTATGGCTACACCTTC. Its translation: CASKEGLLYGYTF. The chain recombines TRBV6-5 with TRBJ1-2, with a tentative D call TRBD1 (5 bases). The CDR3 is 13 amino acids. CDR1 is MNHEY and CDR2 is SVGAGI in the germline V gene. With 7 bases removed from V and 4 bases from J, the gap between germline ends came to 13 bases.